The clone carrying this TCR beta chain has only a few counts. Its antigen is undetermined. Germline CDR1 ENHRY, CDR2 SYGVKD. The CDR3 loop spans 15 amino acids. V shed 3 bases and J shed 7 bases, with 18 bases lying between them. This sample stems from a study of T cell repertoires in cytomegalovirus infection. General observations from the study: It was HLA-C-restricted CMV-specific TCR beta clonotypes that dominated the response ex vivo.

Using its own MiXCR run on the reads, TCRdb lists one record per CDR3 protein. The sample shows almost 550,000 distinct CDR3 sequences, approximately 16% of them seen only once. The chain combines TRBV10-3 with TRBJ2-5; D uncertain. This receptor was taken from a human donor in good health (CMV status not recorded). Some clones in this sample may be carry-over from other donors' samples. The sample was CD8+ T cells from PBMCs. CDR3 loop: CAISDVTVMLGTQYF. The CDR3 nucleotides read TGTGCCATCAGTGATGTAACAGTTATGCTCGGGACCCAGTACTTC.